These 15 T cell receptor beta chains were all obtained from the same sample, sequenced in a study of T cell repertoires in cytomegalovirus infection. Via MiXCR, TCRdb re-called the reads, giving one row per CDR3 protein. The sample lists hundreds of thousands of distinct CDR3 sequences, about two fifths occurring once. Their antigens remain unidentified. This material consisted of cultured PBMCs, taken from culture after CMV antigen stimulation. The source of these receptors is a human donor in good health (CMV status not recorded). Some clones in this sample may be carry-over from other donors' samples.

The chain links TRBV7-2 to TRBJ2-2; D possibly corresponds to TRBD1 (6 bases). The V gene's germline CDR1 is SGHTA and CDR2 FQGNSA. This CDR3 spans 17 amino acids. V was shortened by 4 bases and J by 6 bases, with 21 bases between the two germline ends. The CDR3 bases are TGTGCCAGCAGCTCCCAGGGGATGGAGTTTAGCGCCGGGGAGCTGTTTTTT. Its protein is CASSSQGMEFSAGELFF.

This clonotype has just a few counts. This chain links TRBV7-2 with TRBJ2-3; 8 positions agree with TRBD2. The germline CDR1 and CDR2 sequences are SGHTA and FQGNSA. This CDR3 is built from 17 residues. The CDR3 region has the DNA TGTGCTAGCCGGGGATGGGACCGGGGGGGGGGCCGGGATACGCAGTATTTT. It encodes CASRGWDRGGGRDTQYF.

The sample holds a few counts of this clonotype. V and J are TRBV7-8 and TRBJ2-5; 7 nucleotides line up with TRBD1. CDR1 is SGHVS and CDR2 is FQNEAQ in the germline V gene. The CDR3 length is 13 residues. The V and J ends lost 5 bases and 5 bases, in that order; junction bases with no gene match: 5. The CDR3 bases are TGTGCCAGCAGCAAGGACAGGTCGGAGACCCAGTACTTC. Translating it yields CASSKDRSETQYF.

The count of this clonotype is one. Written as DNA, the CDR3 is TGTGCCAGCAGCGTTAGGGACAGGGGGCACAATGAGCAGTTCTTC. Its translation is CASSVRDRGHNEQFF. This chain joins TRBV9 and TRBJ2-1, with TRBD1 matching over 12 bases. The CDR3 is 15 residues long. The germline V gene has CDR1 SGDLS and CDR2 YYNGEE. The ends lost 2 bases at V and 5 bases at J; junction bases unmatched: 2.

This clonotype was counted a few times. The chain has TRBV6-5 and TRBJ1-3; weak D call: TRBD1 (6 bases). The V end lost 5 bases, the J end lost 9 bases, and 14 bases lay between the germline ends. Germline V lookup: CDR1 MNHEY, CDR2 SVGAGI. This CDR3 has 13 residues. Written as DNA, the CDR3 is TGTGCCAGCAGTCGAGGGGGTGTTGGCACCATATATTTT. Encoded protein: CASSRGGVGTIYF.

This clonotype was seen a few times. The chain joins TRBV20-1 to TRBJ2-1; TRBD2 agrees at 14 bases. This CDR3 comprises 16 residues. The J segment lost 7 bases and the V segment lost 3 bases, leaving 8 bases of the junction unmatched. Germline assignment: CDR1 DFQATT and CDR2 SNEGSKA (reference sequence). The CDR3 nucleotides read TGCAGTGCTAGCGGGACTAGCGGGAGCTACGGGAATGAGCAGTTCTTC. This sequence encodes CSASGTSGSYGNEQFF.

A single count supports this clonotype. This sequence joins TRBV4-1 and TRBJ1-5; D is unresolved. Germline V gene data show CDR1 as MGHRA and CDR2 as YSYEKL. The V end lost 1 base, the J end lost 2 bases, and 12 bases lay between the germline ends. The CDR3 has 16 residues. As DNA, the CDR3 is TGCGCCAGCAGCCAAGGTTGGGTGGCGGGCAATCAGCCCCAGCATTTT. It specifies CASSQGWVAGNQPQHF.

This chain joins TRBV12-3 or TRBV12-4 and TRBJ1-5; the match to TRBD1 covers 7 bases. The CDR3 contains 16 residues. After removal of 5 bases from V and 2 bases from J, the junction contained 9 bases not matched to a gene. CDR3 DNA: TGTGCCAGCAGTATCAGGACAGGTAACGGCAATCAGCCCCAGCATTTT. Translating it yields CASSIRTGNGNQPQHF.

The chain uses TRBV5-6 and TRBJ2-3; D perhaps matches TRBD2 (5 bases). V was trimmed by 4 bases and J by 2 bases, leaving 14 bases between them. Germline V gene sequence: CDR1 SGHDT, CDR2 YYEEEE. There are 15 residues in the CDR3. In nucleotides, the CDR3 is TGTGCCAGCAGCCCAACGGGAACCTACACAGATACGCAGTATTTT. It is translated as CASSPTGTYTDTQYF.

The rearrangement joins TRBV5-4 to TRBJ2-6; 12 bases match TRBD1. CDR3 length equals 18 residues. Germline CDR1 reads SGHNT; CDR2 reads YYREEE (reference sequence). J was trimmed by 4 bases and V by 6 bases; bases with no gene match: 11. The CDR3 loop reads CASNPPGQGALGANVLTF. CDR3 DNA sequence: TGTGCCAGCAACCCTCCGGGACAGGGGGCGCTGGGGGCCAACGTCCTGACTTTC.

In this sample, this clonotype turned up once. The chain links TRBV12-3 or TRBV12-4 to TRBJ1-3; no clear D. The CDR3 loop spans 12 amino acids. The V end lost 3 bases, the J end lost 5 bases, and 5 bases lay between the germline ends. The CDR3 region is CASSLYRNTIYF. For the CDR3, the DNA is TGTGCCAGCAGTTTGTATCGAAACACCATATATTTT.

V and J are TRBV4-1 and TRBJ1-5, with no clear D. Trimming took 0 bases from V and 5 from J, leaving 11 bases between them. This CDR3 is 15 amino acids long. Per germline, CDR1 MGHRA and CDR2 YSYEKL. CDR3 amino acids: CASSQEARGHQPQHF. The CDR3 DNA follows: TGCGCCAGCAGCCAAGAAGCGAGAGGGCATCAGCCCCAGCATTTT.

The CDR3 protein is CASSFWGPEAFF. Here the CDR3 DNA reads TGTGCCAGCAGTTTTTGGGGCCCTGAAGCTTTCTTT. This chain uses TRBV12-3 or TRBV12-4 with TRBJ1-1; D may be TRBD1 (5 bases). This CDR3 region has 12 residues. Trimming shortened V by 3 bases and J by 6 bases, and 8 bases separated the two germline ends.

The chain couples TRBV24-1 to TRBJ2-3; no clear D gene. Germline CDR1 KGHDR, CDR2 SFDVKD. CDR3 length equals 16 residues. V was trimmed by 4 bases and J by 6 bases, leaving 19 bases between them. The DNA of the CDR3 is TGTGCCACCAGTGACGCTAACGCGGCGGTCTCCGATACGCAGTATTTT. It translates to CATSDANAAVSDTQYF.

The rearrangement links TRBV12-3 or TRBV12-4 to TRBJ2-5, with D tentatively TRBD2 (6 bases). This CDR3 is 18 amino acids long. Trimming pared 5 bases from V and 3 bases from J, leaving 25 bases between. The CDR3 bases are TGTGCCAGCAGTGAAACCCCTCCGGGAAGCGGGTCGAAAGAGACCCAGTACTTC. Protein: CASSETPPGSGSKETQYF.